This T cell receptor (beta chain) was captured by sequencing in a study of blood T cell repertoires in COVID-19. Study-level information: From the United States, Italy and Spain came samples of acute and convalescent COVID-19. PBMCs, B-cell-depleted T cells, or T cells were the source of the cDNA or gDNA that made up the material.

Germline V gives CDR1 SGHTA, CDR2 FQGNSA. This CDR3 region has 13 residues. Deletions cut 5 bases from V and 4 bases from J, with 9 bases between. Per the authors' pipeline: Estimates of nucleated cell counts were drawn from the amplification of reference gene primers. Assay: immunoSEQ multiplex PCR; the TCRdb copy retains only in-frame clones and omits some. V, J and clone size were drawn from that table, and D and trimming were deduced from the DNA. This table has fewer than 300,000 clones, around 82% appearing once. The chain joins TRBV7-2 to TRBJ1-5; D perhaps matches TRBD1 (5 bases). The sequenced sample was peripheral blood. The sequence derives from a human donor in a cohort sampled during active COVID-19. In nucleotides, the CDR3 is TGTGCCAGCAGCCCCGCAGGGAATCAGCCCCAGCATTTT. Protein: CASSPAGNQPQHF.